This TCR beta chain was captured by sequencing in a study of CD8+ T cells in alopecia areata. The sample's treatment: oral pan-JAK inhibitor, 5-10 mg twice daily. The sorting of PBMCs gave CD4+ and CD8+ T cells. The CDR3 totals 14 residues. Germline V gene sequence: CDR1 SGHRS, CDR2 YFSETQ. V was pared by 1 base and J by 3 bases, with 10 bases between. Once RNA had been extracted, it was reverse transcribed into cDNA to act as the sequencing template. Libraries were prepared by immunoSEQ multiplex PCR; TCRdb keeps only in-frame clonotypes and omits some of them. The table includes a few hundred thousand clones, 66% detected once.

J is TRBJ1-1 and V is TRBV5-1; D remains ambiguous. The TCR originated in a human donor with alopecia areata. This specimen was CD4+ T cells sorted from blood, taken around week 46, from a patient treated with tofacitinib. The CDR3 here is CASSLLGFDTEAFF. CDR3 nucleotide sequence: TGCGCCAGCAGCTTGTTGGGCTTTGACACTGAAGCTTTCTTT.